These 15 T cell receptor beta chains were sequenced from one sample in a study of early T cells in non-severe SARS-CoV-2 infection. TCRdb re-called the 5' RACE reads with MiXCR, one entry per CDR3 protein. This repertoire shows about 27,000 distinct CDR3 sequences, roughly 3% found once; its top ten account for over 0.65%. Material: whole blood. The receptors shown here come from an adult who was a healthcare worker with PCR-confirmed SARS-CoV-2 infection or an uninfected control (not recorded which).

This clonotype was counted many times. V is TRBV6-1 and J is TRBJ2-6; TRBD2 might be the D (7 bases). CDR1 is MNHNS, CDR2 SASEGT, per germline. Trimming stripped 3 bases from V and 1 base from J, with 13 bases between. This CDR3 is built from 17 residues. CDR3 nucleotides: TGTGCCAGCAGTGATTCTGCGGGGGCTTCTGGGGCCAACGTCCTGACTTTC. Its translation: CASSDSAGASGANVLTF.

This clonotype appeared many times. The chain uses TRBV20-1 and TRBJ1-2; no clear D gene. Germline CDR1 DFQATT, CDR2 SNEGSKA (reference sequence). This CDR3 comprises 15 residues. V was shortened by 5 bases and J by 2 bases, with 18 bases between the two germline ends. This CDR3 is CSALSSWTVNYGYTF. Written as DNA, the CDR3 is TGCAGTGCTCTTTCTTCATGGACGGTCAACTATGGCTACACCTTC.

This clonotype has at least ten counts. The rearrangement joins TRBV29-1 to TRBJ1-5, with D possibly matching TRBD1 (5 bases). The CDR3 consists of 12 residues. The germline CDR1 and CDR2 sequences are SQVTM and ANQGSEA. With 7 bases removed from V and 7 bases from J, the gap between germline ends came to 14 bases. CDR3 coding DNA: TGCAGCGGAGGGGTATCGGGGCAGCCCCAGCATTTT. Translated, it gives CSGGVSGQPQHF.

This chain links TRBV12-3 or TRBV12-4 with TRBJ1-6; D call uncertain. Trimming took 5 bases from V and 0 from J, leaving 14 bases between them. There are 17 residues in the CDR3. For the CDR3, the DNA is TGTGCCAGCAGTCCTACTTTAGTCTCCTCCTATAATTCACCCCTCCACTTT. Translating gives CASSPTLVSSYNSPLHF.

Many counts were recorded for this clonotype. J is TRBJ2-1 and V is TRBV10-3; 8 bases fit TRBD1. After removal of 2 bases from V and 7 bases from J, the junction contained 1 base not matched to a gene. The CDR3 has 13 amino acids. The V gene's germline CDR1 is ENHRY and CDR2 SYGVKD. CDR3: CAISEDRGNEQFF. In DNA, the CDR3 is TGTGCCATCAGTGAGGACAGGGGAAATGAGCAGTTCTTC.

There are a few counts of this clonotype. J is TRBJ2-3 and V is TRBV7-3; D tentatively reads TRBD1 or TRBD2 (6 bases each). CDR3 size: 14 residues. Germline V lookup: CDR1 SGHTA, CDR2 FQGTGA. V was clipped by 3 bases and J by 5 bases, with 12 bases between them. For the CDR3, the DNA is TGTGCCAGCAGCTTCGAGGGGGGAGGAGATACGCAGTATTTT. It translates to CASSFEGGGDTQYF.

This clonotype showed up many times. The chain recombines TRBV7-3 with TRBJ2-6; tentatively, D is TRBD1 (6 bases). The germline gives CDR1 SGHTA, CDR2 FQGTGA. The CDR3 is 15 amino acids. The germline V and J ends were trimmed by 8 bases and 0 bases, with 11 bases remaining between them. The CDR3 protein is CASSTGFSGANVLTF. CDR3 in DNA: TGTGCCAGCTCGACAGGTTTCTCTGGGGCCAACGTCCTGACTTTC.

Many counts were recorded for this clonotype. This chain links TRBV5-1 with TRBJ1-5; 9 nucleotides align to TRBD1. The V and J ends lost 0 bases and 7 bases, in that order; junction bases with no gene match: 5. Germline-derived CDR1 and CDR2 are SGHRS and YFSETQ. The CDR3 is 15 amino acids. CDR3 residues: CASSLGQGVGQPQHF. DNA for the CDR3: TGCGCCAGCAGCTTGGGACAGGGGGTAGGGCAGCCCCAGCATTTT.

This clonotype was counted between two and nine times. The chain employs TRBV20-1 and TRBJ1-6; possibly TRBD1 for D (6 bases). The germline V and J ends were trimmed by 4 bases and 7 bases, with 17 bases remaining between them. The germline V gene has CDR1 DFQATT and CDR2 SNEGSKA (reference sequence). CDR3 length: 15 amino acids. CDR3 region: CSAKSGAPRNSPLHF. The CDR3 DNA reads as TGCAGTGCTAAATCAGGGGCCCCCCGCAATTCACCCCTCCACTTT.

This chain links TRBV12-3 or TRBV12-4 with TRBJ2-1; 9 bases fit TRBD2. CDR3 length: 16 amino acids. J gave up 8 bases and V 5 bases, and 13 bases lay outside the gene matches. The CDR3, as DNA: TGTGCCAGCAGTCCCAATCGTAGCGGGGGACCCCATGAGCAGTTCTTC. This sequence encodes CASSPNRSGGPHEQFF.

This clonotype has at least ten counts. V is TRBV20-1 and J is TRBJ2-1; D is perhaps TRBD2 (5 bases). Germline V gene lookup returns CDR1 DFQATT and CDR2 SNEGSKA (reference sequence). Trimming pared 0 bases from V and 0 bases from J, leaving 9 bases between. There are 15 residues in the CDR3. The DNA of the CDR3 is TGCAGTGCTAGAGATGGCCTAGCCTCCTACAATGAGCAGTTCTTC. It encodes CSARDGLASYNEQFF.

There are many counts of this clonotype. V usage is TRBV5-5 and J usage is TRBJ2-2; D is perhaps TRBD1 (6 bases). The germline gives CDR1 SGHKS, CDR2 YYEKEE (reference sequence). V lost 1 base and J lost 4, with 17 bases in between. The CDR3 is 17 amino acids. In nucleotides, the CDR3 is TGTGCCAGCAGCTTGTCCCGGCCAGGGGTCCTCACCGGGGAGCTGTTTTTT. Translated: CASSLSRPGVLTGELFF.

In its sample, this clonotype was seen many times. The chain couples TRBV29-1 to TRBJ2-5; D is unresolved. This CDR3 region has 14 residues. Germline-derived CDR1 and CDR2 are SQVTM and ANQGSEA. V lost 5 bases and J lost 4, with 17 bases in between. CDR3 protein: CSVRLVRVPETQYF. In nucleotides, the CDR3 is TGCAGCGTTAGGTTGGTTCGCGTCCCAGAGACCCAGTACTTC.

This clonotype was counted many times. V is TRBV6-1 and J is TRBJ2-7; D call uncertain. The V gene lost 3 bases and the J gene lost 6 bases, with 18 bases spanning the gap. There are 15 residues in the CDR3. In germline, CDR1 is MNHNS, CDR2 SASEGT. The chain's CDR3 is CASSESVQTPFEQYV. The CDR3 DNA follows: TGTGCCAGCAGTGAGAGTGTACAGACACCTTTCGAGCAGTACGTC.

This clonotype showed up many times. V and J are TRBV6-5 and TRBJ1-2; D is uncertain. The CDR3 is 14 amino acids. CDR1 is MNHEY, CDR2 SVGAGI, per germline. Trimming stripped 5 bases from V and 4 bases from J, with 14 bases between. CDR3 residues: CASSPGNRAYGYTF. CDR3 coding DNA: TGTGCCAGCAGTCCCGGAAACAGAGCCTATGGCTACACCTTC.